This is a list of T cell receptor beta chains from one sample in a study of cytomegalovirus exposure and HLA in healthy donors. Method: immunoSEQ multiplex PCR; TCRdb's copy keeps in-frame clones and lacks some. Of tens of thousands of clones listed, about 63% are singletons. Specimen: PBMCs. The receptors were gathered from a man aged 50 to 60 in good health and CMV-seropositive. The CDR3 runs from the conserved cysteine through the conserved F or W. A D gene is named only where the DNA matches it firmly. Size is stated for part of the rows, as once, few or many counts, or as a class when the clone is expanded.

v_gene	abundance	j_gene	d_gene	CDR3nt	CDR3aa
TRBV7-9	.	TRBJ2-7	.	TGTGCCAGCAGTACTCTCCAGGGTTACGAGCAGTACTTC	CASSTLQGYEQYF
TRBV15	.	TRBJ2-7	.	TGTGCCACCAGCATCCGGCCAGGGGTGGTACCGTACTTC	CATSIRPGVVPYF
TRBV28	.	TRBJ2-7	.	TGTGCCAGCGGAAGGACAGACTACGAGCAGTACTTC	CASGRTDYEQYF
TRBV2	.	TRBJ2-5	.	TGTGCCAGCAGTGAGGGGGGTTTTGGGACCCAGTACTTC	CASSEGGFGTQYF
TRBV6-1	.	TRBJ1-2	.	TGTGCCAGTAGAAAACAGGGTTCGTTCGACTATGGCTACACCTTC	CASRKQGSFDYGYTF
TRBV29-1	.	TRBJ2-7	.	TGCAGCGTTGAAGAGGGCCCTTTGGAGTACTTC	CSVEEGPLEYF
TRBV7-6	.	TRBJ2-1	.	TGTGCCAGCAGCAACCCCCCGCAGGGTCCTTACAATGAGCAGTTCTTC	CASSNPPQGPYNEQFF
TRBV5-1	many	TRBJ2-7	.	TGCGCCAGCAGCTTGGTTCAGGGCTACGAGCAGTACTTC	CASSLVQGYEQYF
TRBV4-1	.	TRBJ2-2	.	TGCGCCAGCAGCCAGGGGCGGGGGAACACCGGGGAGCTGTTTTTT	CASSQGRGNTGELFF
TRBV6-1	.	TRBJ2-7	TRBD2	TGTGCCAGCAGTGAAGTGACTAGCGGGAGGTACGAGCAGTACTTC	CASSEVTSGRYEQYF
TRBV6-5	.	TRBJ2-7	TRBD1	TGTGCCAGCAGCTCGGACAGGGCATACGAGCAGTACTTC	CASSSDRAYEQYF
TRBV30	.	TRBJ2-1	TRBD1	TGTGCCTGGAATGCCGGGACAGGGGGGAATGAGCAGTTCTTC	CAWNAGTGGNEQFF
TRBV20-1	.	TRBJ1-1	.	TGCAGTGCCCACGGGGGAGAGTTT	CSAHGGEF
TRBV5-1	.	TRBJ2-7	.	TGCGCCAGCAGCTTGGAGTCGGGGGGCTTGGGGGAGCAGTACTTC	CASSLESGGLGEQYF
TRBV28	.	TRBJ2-5	.	TGTGCCAGCAGCCTCAGCGGTCAAGAGACCCAGTACTTC	CASSLSGQETQYF
TRBV4-1	once	TRBJ2-7	TRBD2	TGCGCCAGCAGCCTACGTAGCGGGACCTCCTACGAGCAGTACTTC	CASSLRSGTSYEQYF
TRBV7-2	few	TRBJ2-5	TRBD1	TGTGCCAGCAGCCCGGGGACAGGGCGGGAGACCCAGTACTTC	CASSPGTGRETQYF
TRBV4-1	few	TRBJ2-5	.	TGCGCCAGCAGCCAAGTAACGGGGCAAGAGACCCAGTACTTC	CASSQVTGQETQYF
TRBV6-1	few	TRBJ2-3	.	TGTGCCAGCAAAGAGCGGCTGTCTGTCGATACGCAGTATTTT	CASKERLSVDTQYF
TRBV25-1	few	TRBJ2-7	TRBD2	TGTGCCACCGGACTAGCGGGAGCCTACGAGCAGTACTTC	CATGLAGAYEQYF
TRBV18	few	TRBJ2-1	.	TGTGCCAGCTCACCATCCGTCGGGTACTACAATGAGCAGTTCTTC	CASSPSVGYYNEQFF
TRBV30	.	TRBJ2-1	TRBD2	TGTGCCTGGAGTACCATAGCGGGCAATGAGCAGTTCTTC	CAWSTIAGNEQFF
TRBV2	.	TRBJ2-3	.	TGTGCCAGCAGTGAACAGGGGATATCCACAGATACGCAGTATTTT	CASSEQGISTDTQYF
TRBV2	once	TRBJ1-3	.	TGTGCCAGCAGAGAGGGACAAGTCTCTGGAAACACCATATATTTT	CASREGQVSGNTIYF
TRBV5-4	few	TRBJ2-5	TRBD2	TGTGCCAGCAGCTTGAATCTAGCGGGGGGGCGAGAGACCCAGTACTTC	CASSLNLAGGRETQYF
TRBV29-1	.	TRBJ2-7	TRBD1	TGCAGCGTTGCAGGGGGCCGCTCCTACGAGCAGTACTTC	CSVAGGRSYEQYF
TRBV4-1	few	TRBJ2-1	.	TGCGCCAGCAGCCAAGTCGCAGATGAGCAGTTCTTC	CASSQVADEQFF
TRBV30	.	TRBJ2-1	.	TGTGCCTGGAGTGGATTAGCGTCTCACGGCGGGAATGAGCAGTTCTTC	CAWSGLASHGGNEQFF
TRBV7-9	once	TRBJ2-1	TRBD2	TGTGCCAGCAGCTTAGGGGTAGCGGGAGGGGATGAGCAGTTCTTC	CASSLGVAGGDEQFF
TRBV5-1	.	TRBJ2-3	.	TGCGCCAGCAAAATCGGTACAGATACGCAGTATTTT	CASKIGTDTQYF
TRBV30	.	TRBJ2-1	.	TGTGCCTGGAGTAGTAGGGGGAACGAGCAGTTCTTC	CAWSSRGNEQFF
TRBV14	few	TRBJ1-3	.	TGTGCCAGCAGCCTACCCTCGTTGAGGTCTGGAAACACCATATATTTT	CASSLPSLRSGNTIYF
TRBV4-1	once	TRBJ2-2	TRBD2	TGCGCCAGCAGCCAAGAGGTCACTAGCGGGGGGCGAGGGGAGCTGTTTTTT	CASSQEVTSGGRGELFF
TRBV30	.	TRBJ1-5	.	TGTGCCTGGAGTGTTCTCCAGGGGCACCAGCCCCAGCATTTT	CAWSVLQGHQPQHF
TRBV21-1	few	TRBJ2-1	.	TGTGCCAGCAGCAAGTCATCCCCCGGGAGCTCCTACAATGAGCAGTTCTTC	CASSKSSPGSSYNEQFF